Sequencing of this T cell receptor beta chain was carried out in a study of blood T cell repertoires in COVID-19. Looking at the study overall: Whether acute or convalescent, the COVID-19 samples came from the United States, Italy and Spain. PBMCs, B-cell-depleted T cells, or T cells were the source of the cDNA or gDNA that made up the material.

Authors' processing steps: Reference gene primer amplification gave nucleated cell count estimates. The assay was immunoSEQ multiplex PCR, and TCRdb's table has in-frame clones only and misses some. V, J and clone size reflect that table, while D and trimming were determined from the DNA. Of 14,000 to 15,000 clones listed, approximately 92% are singletons. After removal of 11 bases from V and 5 bases from J, the junction contained 10 bases not matched to a gene. Germline assignment: CDR1 MGHDK and CDR2 SYGVNS. CDR3 length equals 14 residues. The chain is built from TRBV25-1 and TRBJ1-5; 9 positions agree with TRBD1. The source is a human donor with active COVID-19. The donor label of this sample is uncertain. The material sequenced was peripheral blood. In DNA, the CDR3 is TGTGCCTGCACCGGGACAGGGAATGATCAGCCCCAGCATTTT. Translating gives CACTGTGNDQPQHF.